This record looks at one T cell receptor (beta chain) sequence and its context. As yet, its antigen is unknown. The record originates from a study of CD8 T cells in ankylosing spondylitis. Findings of the study overall: Earlier studies detected some motif variants in reactive arthritis synovial fluid and blood. Disease-linked clones bore a CD8+ phenotype, appearing relatively rarely in peripheral blood.

For TCR beta, libraries came from quantitative 5'-RACE with molecular barcodes. MiXCR, run by TCRdb on the 5' RACE reads, gives a single entry per CDR3 protein. Of approximately 150,000 distinct CDR3 sequences listed, 9.8% were seen once; the top ten hold roughly 16%. Sequenced sample: blood, either unsorted or a sorted T cell fraction (not recorded which). This TCR derives from a female donor with ankylosing spondylitis or in good health (not recorded which).

The CDR3 spells CASRVAGWSYEQYF. The CDR3 DNA reads as TGTGCCAGCAGGGTAGCGGGATGGTCCTACGAGCAGTACTTC. This rearrangement joins TRBV7-9 to TRBJ2-7, with 8 bases identical to TRBD2. Trimming took 6 bases from V and 1 from J; bases not matched to a gene: 5. CDR3 length equals 14 residues. Germline values: CDR1 SEHNR, CDR2 FQNEAQ (reference sequence).